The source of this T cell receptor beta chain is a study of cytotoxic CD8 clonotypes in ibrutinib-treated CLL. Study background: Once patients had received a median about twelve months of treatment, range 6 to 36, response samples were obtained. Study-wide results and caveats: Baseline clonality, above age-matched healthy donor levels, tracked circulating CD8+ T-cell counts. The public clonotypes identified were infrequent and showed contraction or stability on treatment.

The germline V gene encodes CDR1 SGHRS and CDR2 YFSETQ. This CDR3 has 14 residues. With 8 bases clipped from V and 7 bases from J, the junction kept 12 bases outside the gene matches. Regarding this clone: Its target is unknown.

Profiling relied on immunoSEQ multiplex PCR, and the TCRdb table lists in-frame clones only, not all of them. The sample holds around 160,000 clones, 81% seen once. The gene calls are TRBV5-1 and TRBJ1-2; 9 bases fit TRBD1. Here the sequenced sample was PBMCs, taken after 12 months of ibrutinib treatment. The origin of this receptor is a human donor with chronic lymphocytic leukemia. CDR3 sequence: CASDDKQGASGYTF. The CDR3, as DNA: TGCGCCAGTGATGACAAACAGGGGGCGAGTGGCTACACCTTC.